Listed below are T cell receptor beta chains from one sample, sequenced in a study of cytomegalovirus exposure and HLA in healthy donors. Sequencing was performed with immunoSEQ multiplex PCR; in TCRdb, only in-frame clones are kept and a portion is missing. The table shows 100,000 to 150,000 clones, with over 65% occurring only once. Sample: PBMCs. Every receptor here comes from a man aged 30-40 years in good health and CMV-seropositive. CDR3s include the opening cysteine and the closing phenylalanine or tryptophan. Each record gives: clone size, V gene, CDR3 protein. Size values are once, few and many counts, or a class for expanded clones, and some rows have none.

NA,TRBV2,CASSRRLAGAGRETQYF
NA,TRBV29-1,CSVLGGSSYNEQFF
few,TRBV2,CASGDRVNTDTQYF
NA,TRBV27,CASSSGSKNIQYF
NA,TRBV7-2,CASTPTSGRTDTQYF
NA,TRBV7-6,CASSHSGRGNNEQFF
NA,TRBV5-6,CASSLMVVGGGSQPQHF
NA,TRBV18,CASSPFQRGSTDTQYF
once,TRBV19,CASSIPGGSGNTIYF
NA,TRBV18,CARPSSGDRYGYTF
NA,TRBV6-1,CASRVDRARTGELFF
once,TRBV9,CASSVGGRGTYNEQFF
NA,TRBV5-4,CASSQSPGNTIYF
NA,TRBV7-2,CASSPRTGKNTEAFF
NA,TRBV18,CASSPRDSSSGNTIYF
NA,TRBV30,CAWSALRTGIGGANVLTF
once,TRBV7-9,CASSPGPEGRGGRTDTQYF
NA,TRBV9,CASSVEGDYYNEQFF
NA,TRBV30,CAWATGLYGYTF
few,TRBV28,CASREGGNYNEQFF
NA,TRBV4-2,CASIRQGAEKAFF
NA,TRBV28,CASRQYPGDWEQYF
NA,TRBV30,CAWSVQGSSRGYTF
NA,TRBV4-1,CASSQGPGIETQYF
once,TRBV5-8,CASSSKQGGFVEQYF
NA,TRBV5-1,CASSSKKTGQGAYEQYF
NA,TRBV7-9,CASRLAASYNEQFF
NA,TRBV6-5,CASSAFGGGGGEQYF